This T cell receptor beta chain was captured in a study of CDR3 diversity in severe acne (dated by TCRdb to the late 2010s). Reading from cysteine to phenylalanine, the CDR3 counts 15 amino acids. Only the CDR3 region is kept as DNA, spanning 45 bases read in frame from base 1. In the germline V gene, CDR1 corresponds to SGDLS and CDR2 to YYNGEE. Receptor amplification or capture employed PCR. The instrument given in TCRdb is Illumina HiSeq 2000. The public reads were quality trimmed at Q25 with fastp and then assembled into clones with MiXCR by TCRdb, keeping productive beta chains. Every entry covers one CDR3 protein and lists the most common genes and DNA from its rows. The sample contains 84,000 or so distinct CDR3 sequences, about 48% of them found a single time. The ten largest clones capture around 9.1% of the sample. Note on this clonotype: The specificity of this receptor is unknown. The germline gene is not matched at one end of the junction; a read error may be the cause.

The sequencing input was blood. The TCR was taken from a male donor in good health, serving as a control. The rearrangement combines TRBV9 with TRBJ2-7; possibly the D gene is TRBD1, per 7 matching bases. The base sequence is TGTGCCAGCAGTGTAGAGTCAGGGGGGACCTACGAGCAGTACTTC. Its protein is CASSVESGGTYEQYF.